The next 2 T cell receptor beta chains were all read from a single sample in a study of blood T cell repertoires in COVID-19. Some clones are missing from TCRdb's copy, which holds only in-frame ones; the method was immunoSEQ multiplex PCR. Here the sample spans hundreds of thousands of clones, 85% being singletons. Sequencing input: PBMCs or T cells enriched from blood (not recorded which). All receptors come from a woman in her 50s who had recovered from COVID-19.

This rearrangement joins TRBV4-2 to TRBJ1-2, with 7 positions matching TRBD1. This CDR3 has 19 amino acids. J lost 1 base, V lost 0 bases, and 14 bases had no gene match. The germline V gene has CDR1 LGHNA and CDR2 YNFKEQ. The CDR3 sequence: CASSQDASGGPSYNYGYTF. CDR3 nucleotide sequence: TGTGCCAGCAGCCAAGATGCGTCAGGGGGGCCGAGCTATAACTATGGCTACACCTTC.

This rearrangement joins TRBV21-1 to TRBJ1-2; the D call TRBD1 from the table was never checked on the DNA. TRBV21-1 is a pseudogene segment. The CDR3 sequence is 14 residues long. In DNA, the CDR3 is TGTGCCAGCAGGATGGGACAGGGACTTTTTGGCTACACCTTC. Translating gives CASRMGQGLFGYTF.